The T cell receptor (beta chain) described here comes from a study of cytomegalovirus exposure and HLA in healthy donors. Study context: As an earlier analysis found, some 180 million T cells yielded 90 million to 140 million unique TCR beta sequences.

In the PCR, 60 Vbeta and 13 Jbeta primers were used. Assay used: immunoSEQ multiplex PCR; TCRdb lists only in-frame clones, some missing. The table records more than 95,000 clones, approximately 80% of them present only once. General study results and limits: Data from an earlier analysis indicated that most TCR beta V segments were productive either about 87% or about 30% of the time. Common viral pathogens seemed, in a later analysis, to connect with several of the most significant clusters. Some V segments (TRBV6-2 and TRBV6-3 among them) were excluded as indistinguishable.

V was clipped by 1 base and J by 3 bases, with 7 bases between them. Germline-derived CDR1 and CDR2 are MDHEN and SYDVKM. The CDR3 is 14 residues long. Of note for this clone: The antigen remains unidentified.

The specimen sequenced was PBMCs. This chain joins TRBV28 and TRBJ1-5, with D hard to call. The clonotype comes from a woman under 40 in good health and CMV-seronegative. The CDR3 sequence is CASSLLSDNQPQHF. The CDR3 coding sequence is TGTGCCAGCAGTTTATTGTCAGACAATCAGCCCCAGCATTTT.